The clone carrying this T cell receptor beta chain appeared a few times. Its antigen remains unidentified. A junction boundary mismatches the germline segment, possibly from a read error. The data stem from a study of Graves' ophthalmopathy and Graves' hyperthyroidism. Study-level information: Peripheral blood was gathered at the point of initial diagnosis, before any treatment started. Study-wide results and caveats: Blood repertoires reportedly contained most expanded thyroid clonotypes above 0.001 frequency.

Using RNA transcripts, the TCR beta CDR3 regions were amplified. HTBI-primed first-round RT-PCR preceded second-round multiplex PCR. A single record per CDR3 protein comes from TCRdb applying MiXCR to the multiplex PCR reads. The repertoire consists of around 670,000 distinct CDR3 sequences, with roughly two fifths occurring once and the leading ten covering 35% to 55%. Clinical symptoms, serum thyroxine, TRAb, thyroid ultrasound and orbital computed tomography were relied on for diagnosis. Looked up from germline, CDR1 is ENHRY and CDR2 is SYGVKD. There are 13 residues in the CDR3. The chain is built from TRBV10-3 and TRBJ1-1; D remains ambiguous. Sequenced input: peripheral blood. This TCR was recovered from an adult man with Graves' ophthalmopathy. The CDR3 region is CASSYLVLREAFF. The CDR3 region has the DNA TGTGCCAGCAGTTACCTCGTACTACGTGAAGCTTTCTTT.